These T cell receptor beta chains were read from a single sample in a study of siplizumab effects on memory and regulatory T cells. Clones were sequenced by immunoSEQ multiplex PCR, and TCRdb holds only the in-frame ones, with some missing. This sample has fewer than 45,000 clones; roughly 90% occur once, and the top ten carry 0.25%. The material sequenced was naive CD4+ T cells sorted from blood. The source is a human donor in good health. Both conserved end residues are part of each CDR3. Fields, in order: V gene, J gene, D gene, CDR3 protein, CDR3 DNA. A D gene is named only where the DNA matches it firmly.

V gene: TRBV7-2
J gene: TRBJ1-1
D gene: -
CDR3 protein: CASSLWGLEAQTEAFF
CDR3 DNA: TGTGCCAGCAGCTTATGGGGGCTCGAGGCCCAGACTGAAGCTTTCTTT

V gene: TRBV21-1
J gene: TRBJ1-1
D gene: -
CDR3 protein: CASSRPIRTDLKNTEAFF
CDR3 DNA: TGTGCCAGCAGCCGCCCCATTCGGACGGACCTTAAGAACACTGAAGCTTTCTTT

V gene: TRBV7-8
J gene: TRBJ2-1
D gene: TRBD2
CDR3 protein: CASSDGTSGGPYNEQFF
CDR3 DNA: TGTGCCAGCAGCGACGGGACTAGCGGGGGGCCCTACAATGAGCAGTTCTTC

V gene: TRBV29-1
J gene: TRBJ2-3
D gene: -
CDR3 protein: CSASSTDTQYF
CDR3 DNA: TGCAGCGCCTCCTCCACAGATACGCAGTATTTT

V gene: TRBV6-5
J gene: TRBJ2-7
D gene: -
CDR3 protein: CASRRQHEQYF
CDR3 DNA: TGTGCCAGCAGAAGACAGCACGAGCAGTACTTC

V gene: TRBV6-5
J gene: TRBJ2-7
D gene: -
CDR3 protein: CASSQPPGYEQYF
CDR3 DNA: TGTGCCAGCAGTCAACCCCCAGGGTACGAGCAGTACTTC

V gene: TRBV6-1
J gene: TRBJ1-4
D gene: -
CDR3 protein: CASSPTQPTNEKLFF
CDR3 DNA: TGTGCCAGCTCCCCGACACAGCCAACTAATGAAAAACTGTTTTTT

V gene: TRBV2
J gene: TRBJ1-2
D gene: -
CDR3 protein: CASSTEVSNYGYTF
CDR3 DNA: TGTGCCAGCAGTACGGAAGTTTCTAACTATGGCTACACCTTC

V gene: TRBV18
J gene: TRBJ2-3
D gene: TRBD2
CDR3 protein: CASSPQQRGGADTQYF
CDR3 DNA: TGTGCCAGCTCACCGCAGCAGCGGGGGGGCGCAGATACGCAGTATTTT

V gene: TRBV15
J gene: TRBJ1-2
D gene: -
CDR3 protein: CATSRYRDTLNYGYTF
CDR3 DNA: TGTGCCACCAGCAGATACCGGGACACCCTTAACTATGGCTACACCTTC

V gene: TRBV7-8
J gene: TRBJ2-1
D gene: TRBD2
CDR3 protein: CASSTRLAVLNEQFF
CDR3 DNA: TGTGCCAGCAGCACCCGACTAGCGGTCCTCAATGAGCAGTTCTTC

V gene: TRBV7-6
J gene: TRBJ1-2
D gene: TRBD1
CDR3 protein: CASSSGGVDRGNGYTF
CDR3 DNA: TGTGCCAGCAGCTCGGGTGGGGTGGACAGGGGAAATGGCTACACCTTC

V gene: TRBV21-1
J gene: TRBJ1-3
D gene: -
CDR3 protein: CASSKFRDLNTIYF
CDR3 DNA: TGTGCCAGCAGCAAATTTAGGGACCTAAACACCATATATTTT

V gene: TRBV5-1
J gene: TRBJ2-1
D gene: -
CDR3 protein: CASSFQGEDYNEQFF
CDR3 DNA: TGCGCCAGCAGCTTCCAGGGGGAGGACTACAATGAGCAGTTCTTC

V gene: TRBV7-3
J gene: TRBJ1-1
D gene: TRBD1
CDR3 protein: CASSKTGGANTEAFF
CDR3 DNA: TGTGCCAGCAGCAAAACAGGGGGTGCGAACACTGAAGCTTTCTTT

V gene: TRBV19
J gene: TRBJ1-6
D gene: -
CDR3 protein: CASSMEGDNSPLHF
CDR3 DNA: TGTGCCAGTAGTATGGAGGGGGATAATTCACCCCTCCACTTT